This T cell receptor beta chain was sequenced in a study of glioma-infiltrating T cells. This clonotype was counted at least ten times. TCR alpha and beta CDR3 regions were amplified from RNA using iRepertoire nested multiplex PCR. TCRdb redid the calling of the multiplex PCR reads with MiXCR, one entry per CDR3 protein. In the table there are about 89,000 distinct CDR3 sequences, 20% to 25% of which are singletons. CDR1 and CDR2 (germline): MNHNS, SASEGT. After removal of 7 bases from V and 3 bases from J, the junction contained 5 bases not matched to a gene. CDR3 length: 16 amino acids. The V call is TRBV6-1, the J call TRBJ1-6; 11 nucleotides match TRBD1. Sample: glioma tissue, nonneoplastic brain tissue, or PBMCs (not recorded which). This TCR came from a human donor with low-grade glioma or glioblastoma, undergoing nonglioma brain surgery, or in good health (not recorded which). The CDR3 sequence is CASKTDRGLYNSPLHF. CDR3 sequence (DNA): TGTGCCAGCAAGACGGACAGGGGGCTCTATAATTCACCCCTCCACTTT.